Below, 30 T cell receptor beta chains from the same sample are listed, as sequenced in a study of CD8 T cells in Susac syndrome. With random hexamers, about 0.45 to 1 ug RNA was reverse transcribed. TCRdb re-called the immunoSEQ multiplex PCR reads through MiXCR, storing one row per CDR3 protein. The sample includes about 140,000 distinct CDR3 sequences, about 95% of them seen just once. Sequenced sample: CD8+ T cells from PBMCs. The receptors here all came from a human donor with Susac syndrome.

The rearrangement uses TRBV28 and TRBJ2-4; 9 nucleotides agree with TRBD1. Germline V gene lookup returns CDR1 MDHEN and CDR2 SYDVKM. The CDR3 covers 14 residues. After removal of 5 bases from V and 8 bases from J, the junction contained 7 bases not matched to a gene. The CDR3 region has the DNA TGTGCCAGCAGTCCCCGGGACAGGGCTGACATTCAGTACTTC. Its protein product is CASSPRDRADIQYF.

J is TRBJ1-1 and V is TRBV19; D ambiguous. With 3 bases removed from V and 6 bases from J, the gap between germline ends came to 8 bases. Germline V gene sequence: CDR1 LNHDA, CDR2 SQIVND (reference sequence). The CDR3 has 12 amino acids. DNA for the CDR3: TGTGCCAGTAGTATTGGGGTGTCTGAAGCTTTCTTT. Its protein is CASSIGVSEAFF. Filled out from reference TRBV19 and TRBJ1-1, the complete variable domain reads DGGITQSPKYLFRKEGQNVTLSCEQNLNHDAMYWYRQDPGQGLRLIYYSQIVNDFQKGDIAEGYSVSREKKESFPLTVTSAQKNPTAFYLCASSIGVSEAFFGQGTRLTVV.

The chain carries TRBV27 and TRBJ2-3; D gene ambiguous. Trimming stripped 5 bases from V and 2 bases from J, with 17 bases between. The CDR3 spans 16 residues. CDR1 and CDR2 (germline): MNHEY, SMNVEV (reference sequence). The CDR3 DNA sequence: TGTGCCAGCAGTCCCCTTATGCCGGTATCCACAGATACGCAGTATTTT. It encodes CASSPLMPVSTDTQYF.

The rearrangement links TRBV5-1 to TRBJ1-1; 8 positions match TRBD1. Germline values: CDR1 SGHRS, CDR2 YFSETQ. The J segment lost 4 bases and the V segment lost 0 bases, leaving 2 bases of the junction unmatched. This CDR3 has 14 amino acids. For the CDR3, the DNA is TGCGCCAGCAGCTTGGGGACAGGGTCCACTGAAGCTTTCTTT. This codes for CASSLGTGSTEAFF. Variable domain in full (rest from reference TRBV5-1 and TRBJ1-1): KAGVTQTPRYLIKTRGQQVTLSCSPISGHRSVSWYQQTPGQGLQFLFEYFSETQRNKGNFPGRFSGRQFSNSRSEMNVSTLELGDSALYLCASSLGTGSTEAFFGQGTRLTVV.

This chain joins TRBV6-5 and TRBJ1-2, with D possibly matching TRBD1 (6 bases). CDR1 MNHEY and CDR2 SVGAGI come from the germline V gene. V was trimmed by 2 bases and J by 0 bases, leaving 13 bases between them. The CDR3 length is 16 residues. DNA of the CDR3: TGTGCCAGCAGTTACCAAACGACAGGAACTAACTATGGCTACACCTTC. This sequence encodes CASSYQTTGTNYGYTF.

The chain employs TRBV30 and TRBJ1-5; 9 nucleotides match TRBD1. V shed 0 bases, J shed 7 bases, and the junction held 10 bases outside the gene matches. The CDR3 length is 16 residues. The germline V gene encodes CDR1 GTSNPN and CDR2 SVGIG (reference sequence). CDR3 sequence: CAWSVRWGQGDQPQHF. The CDR3 DNA sequence: TGTGCCTGGAGTGTAAGGTGGGGACAGGGAGACCAGCCCCAGCATTTT. Based on the CDR3 plus reference TRBV30 and TRBJ1-5, the full variable domain is SQTIHQWPATLVQPVGSPLSLECTVEGTSNPNLYWYRQAAGRGLQLLFYSVGIGQISSEVPQNLSASRPQDRQFILSSKKLLLSDSGFYLCAWSVRWGQGDQPQHFGDGTRLSIL.

The chain couples TRBV4-1 to TRBJ1-2; the D gene is possibly TRBD1 (5 bases). The germline V gene encodes CDR1 MGHRA and CDR2 YSYEKL. This CDR3 region has 14 residues. The V end lost 1 base, the J end lost 7 bases, and 13 bases lay between the germline ends. CDR3 sequence reads: CASSQVPGEAGYTF. CDR3 sequence (DNA): TGCGCCAGCAGCCAAGTACCGGGGGAGGCTGGCTACACCTTC.

This clonotype came up once. CDR3: CASSFQGAGQPQHF. CDR3 nucleotide sequence: TGTGCCAGCAGTTTCCAGGGGGCAGGACAGCCCCAGCATTTT. This chain joins TRBV27 and TRBJ1-5, with 8 bases lining up with TRBD1. Germline values: CDR1 MNHEY, CDR2 SMNVEV (reference sequence). The J segment lost 7 bases and the V segment lost 3 bases, leaving 5 bases of the junction unmatched. CDR3 length: 14 residues.

V usage is TRBV5-6 and J usage is TRBJ1-2; 12 bases line up with TRBD1. The V gene end was trimmed by 4 bases and the J gene end by 8 bases; junction bases not matched to a gene: 12. Germline values: CDR1 SGHDT, CDR2 YYEEEE. This CDR3 has 16 amino acids. The CDR3 loop reads CASSHRDRGLGGGYTF. The DNA for the CDR3 is TGTGCCAGCAGCCACCGGGACAGGGGGCTCGGAGGAGGCTACACCTTC.

The J gene is TRBJ2-7, the V gene TRBV10-3; tentatively, D is TRBD2 (5 bases). Trimming left V 3 bases short and J 6 bases short, with 12 bases between. Germline CDR1 and CDR2: ENHRY and SYGVKD. The CDR3 has 13 residues. The CDR3 nucleotides read TGTGCCATCAGTGATTCCGATGGAGGCGAGCAGTACTTC. Translated: CAISDSDGGEQYF.

This clonotype was picked up one time. This rearrangement joins TRBV29-1 to TRBJ2-5; D may be TRBD2 (6 bases). The CDR3 has 14 amino acids. V dropped 3 bases and J dropped 5 bases, with 16 bases sitting between them. CDR1 SQVTM and CDR2 ANQGSEA come from the germline V gene. The CDR3 reads CSVEDGSMDETQYF. The CDR3 nucleotides read TGCAGCGTTGAGGACGGGAGTATGGATGAGACCCAGTACTTC.

The rearrangement links TRBV19 to TRBJ1-1, with 10 bases identical to TRBD1. The germline V gene encodes CDR1 LNHDA and CDR2 SQIVND (reference sequence). With 3 bases clipped from V and 1 base from J, the junction kept 8 bases outside the gene matches. CDR3 length equals 17 residues. The CDR3 nucleotides are TGTGCCAGTAGTATTCCCCCCGGGACAGGGGAGAACACTGAAGCTTTCTTT. Translated, it gives CASSIPPGTGENTEAFF.

This clonotype was observed once. V usage is TRBV6-5 and J usage is TRBJ1-2; D not certain. In germline, CDR1 is MNHEY, CDR2 SVGAGI. The CDR3 extends over 17 amino acids. Between the trimmed V and J ends, which lost 5 bases and 1 base, there was a span of 20 bases. This CDR3 is CASSHDPGVALNYGYTF. The CDR3 DNA reads as TGTGCCAGCAGTCACGACCCCGGGGTAGCCCTTAACTATGGCTACACCTTC.

The chain couples TRBV4-1 to TRBJ2-1; D ambiguous. The CDR3 runs to 12 residues. The germline gives CDR1 MGHRA, CDR2 YSYEKL. V dropped 0 bases and J dropped 8 bases, with 5 bases sitting between them. In DNA, the CDR3 is TGCGCCAGCAGCCAAGATCGCGATGAGCAGTTCTTC. Its protein product is CASSQDRDEQFF.

The chain carries TRBV12-3 or TRBV12-4 and TRBJ2-7; TRBD1 matches at 9 bases. V shed 5 bases, J shed 6 bases, and the junction held 8 bases outside the gene matches. The CDR3 is 14 amino acids. CDR3 nucleotide sequence: TGTGCCAGCAGTGCGGGACAGGGCTGGGGCGAGCAGTACTTC. It codes for CASSAGQGWGEQYF.

The chain carries TRBV9 and TRBJ1-1; TRBD1 matches at 7 bases. The CDR3 consists of 13 residues. V was clipped by 7 bases and J by 3 bases; unmatched bases: 6. Germline V gives CDR1 SGDLS, CDR2 YYNGEE. This CDR3 is CASSTGSHTEAFF. In DNA form, the CDR3 reads TGTGCCAGCTCGACAGGGAGCCACACTGAAGCTTTCTTT.

The rearrangement uses TRBV5-1 and TRBJ1-1; D gene ambiguous. Between the trimmed V and J ends, which lost 0 bases and 6 bases, there was a span of 9 bases. The CDR3 runs to 13 residues. Looked up from germline, CDR1 is SGHRS and CDR2 is YFSETQ. This chain's CDR3 is CASSLEQGSEAFF. Written as DNA, the CDR3 is TGCGCCAGCAGCTTGGAACAAGGGTCTGAAGCTTTCTTT.

The J gene is TRBJ2-7, the V gene TRBV5-1; 9 nucleotides line up with TRBD2. Germline CDR1 SGHRS, CDR2 YFSETQ. J gave up 5 bases and V 1 base, and 7 bases lay outside the gene matches. The CDR3 covers 15 residues. The DNA for the CDR3 is TGCGCCAGCAGCTTGCGACTAGCGGATAATCACGAGCAGTACTTC. It specifies CASSLRLADNHEQYF. Full variable domain (outside the CDR3, taken from reference TRBV5-1 and TRBJ2-7): KAGVTQTPRYLIKTRGQQVTLSCSPISGHRSVSWYQQTPGQGLQFLFEYFSETQRNKGNFPGRFSGRQFSNSRSEMNVSTLELGDSALYLCASSLRLADNHEQYFGPGTRLTVT.

The chain couples TRBV29-1 to TRBJ1-3; D is unclear. Between the trimmed V and J ends, which lost 6 bases and 0 bases, there was a span of 9 bases. The CDR3 is 13 amino acids. Germline V gives CDR1 SQVTM, CDR2 ANQGSEA. The CDR3 sequence is CSVVGSSGNTIYF. CDR3 bases: TGCAGCGTAGTCGGGAGCTCTGGAAACACCATATATTTT.

This clonotype was seen just once. The chain links TRBV5-1 to TRBJ2-7; 7 positions agree with TRBD2. J lost 0 bases, V lost 4 bases, and 13 bases had no gene match. The CDR3 sequence is 17 residues long. Germline CDR1 reads SGHRS; CDR2 reads YFSETQ. The CDR3 sequence: CASSPRGTTSSSYEQYF. CDR3 nucleotide sequence: TGCGCCAGCAGCCCGCGGGGGACTACCTCCAGCTCCTACGAGCAGTACTTC.

The V gene is TRBV7-6, the J gene TRBJ2-1; D possibly corresponds to TRBD2 (6 bases). The CDR3 sequence is 16 residues long. CDR1 SGHVS and CDR2 FNYEAQ come from the germline V gene. V lost 5 bases to trimming and J lost 0 bases, with 14 bases between them. The CDR3 DNA follows: TGTGCCAGCAGCACCTTCGGAGGGAGCTCCTACAATGAGCAGTTCTTC. It codes for CASSTFGGSSYNEQFF.

The chain joins TRBV4-2 to TRBJ2-2; D gene unclear. The CDR3 spans 11 residues. The V and J ends lost 0 bases and 8 bases respectively, with 1 base between them. Germline CDR1 is LGHNA and CDR2 is YNFKEQ. The CDR3 DNA reads as TGTGCCAGCAGCCAAGATGGGGAGCTGTTTTTT. Protein product: CASSQDGELFF.

The rearrangement links TRBV6-5 to TRBJ2-1; D unclear. Trimming shortened V by 2 bases and J by 8 bases, and 13 bases separated the two germline ends. Germline V gives CDR1 MNHEY, CDR2 SVGAGI. This CDR3 has 14 amino acids. CDR3 coding DNA: TGTGCCAGCAGTTACAGCGCATCGCTGGATGAGCAGTTCTTC. Protein sequence: CASSYSASLDEQFF.

This clonotype was recorded only once. CDR3 amino acids: CASSVGTYMNTEAFF. The CDR3 bases are TGTGCCAGCAGCGTAGGTACCTACATGAACACTGAAGCTTTCTTT. This chain uses TRBV9 with TRBJ1-1; the D is unclear. The germline gives CDR1 SGDLS, CDR2 YYNGEE. CDR3 length: 15 residues. Trimming removed 0 bases at V and 0 bases at J, with 9 bases between.

CDR3 in DNA: TGTGCCAGTCCGACTAGCCATGAGCAGTTCTTC. It yields the protein CASPTSHEQFF. The chain joins TRBV2 to TRBJ2-1; 7 bases line up with TRBD2. This CDR3 has 11 amino acids. V was pared by 9 bases and J by 8 bases, with 4 bases of the junction left unmatched. Germline V lookup: CDR1 SNHLY, CDR2 FYNNEI.

The CDR3 loop reads CASSFGRGHNEQFF. CDR3 nucleotide sequence: TGTGCCAGCAGCTTCGGACGGGGGCACAATGAGCAGTTCTTC. V usage is TRBV13 and J usage is TRBJ2-1; D may match TRBD1 or TRBD2 (6 bases each). The CDR3 has 14 residues. V was pared by 3 bases and J by 5 bases, with 11 bases between. Germline lookup yields CDR1 PRHDT and CDR2 FYEKMQ (reference sequence).

This chain uses TRBV9 with TRBJ2-1, with 10 nucleotides matching TRBD2. With 3 bases clipped from V and 7 bases from J, the junction kept 10 bases outside the gene matches. Germline V gene lookup returns CDR1 SGDLS and CDR2 YYNGEE. This CDR3 has 16 amino acids. This CDR3 reads CASSDVRTSGINEQFF. The CDR3 DNA sequence: TGTGCCAGCAGCGATGTCCGTACTAGCGGGATAAATGAGCAGTTCTTC.

The CDR3 nucleotides read TGTGCCAGCAGTCCTATACCTAGCGGGAGGGCCGGGGAGACCCAGTACTTC. It translates to CASSPIPSGRAGETQYF. V is TRBV6-1 and J is TRBJ2-5; 12 bases fit TRBD2. The CDR3 is made up of 17 amino acids. The V segment lost 5 bases and the J segment 5 bases; nucleotides outside the gene matches: 12. Germline V CDR1 and CDR2: MNHNS, SASEGT.

The V gene is TRBV27, the J gene TRBJ1-5, with 8 bases lining up with TRBD1. The CDR3 sequence is 14 residues long. Germline assignment: CDR1 MNHEY and CDR2 SMNVEV (reference sequence). V lost 8 bases, J lost 4 bases, and 7 bases stayed unmatched. DNA of the CDR3: TGTGCCAGCCGACCCGGACAGGGTAATCAGCCCCAGCATTTT. Its protein is CASRPGQGNQPQHF.

This clonotype was found a few times. V usage is TRBV12-3 or TRBV12-4 and J usage is TRBJ2-5; D is possibly TRBD1 (5 bases). This CDR3 has 11 residues. Trimming removed 3 bases from V and 6 bases from J, with 5 bases in between. As DNA, the CDR3 is TGTGCCAGCAGTTTGGGGCAGACCCAGTACTTC. Translation gives CASSLGQTQYF.